This T cell receptor (beta chain) was recorded in a study of HIV-infected children after antiretroviral therapy interruption. Across the whole study: Most children had recorded EBV and CMV exposure. Continuous-treatment samples came from weeks 0, 48 and 150.

Study-wide results and limits: After treatment interruption started, naive CD4+ CDR3 overlap across time points dropped. Naive CD4+ Gini coefficient rose by interruption end, suggesting clonal expansion.

Documented treatment: PENTA 11 planned treatment interruption arm or continuous ART arm. CDR3 length: 13 amino acids. Trimming stripped 6 bases from V and 2 bases from J, with 11 bases between. The germline V gene encodes CDR1 MNHNS and CDR2 SASEGT. This clonotype was recorded many times. The target antigen is unknown. Unique molecular identifiers were included in an RNA-based 3' RACE TCR library. TCRdb re-derived calls from the 3' RACE reads in MiXCR, one entry per CDR3 protein. The repertoire holds some 41,000 distinct CDR3 sequences, about 7% seen once, with about 1% in the top ten. The source is a pool of human donors with HIV. J is TRBJ2-7 and V is TRBV6-1; a weak D match, TRBD2 (6 bases). Source: CD45RA+ CD4+ T cells from PBMCs, pooled from several time points, taken from a donor given antiretroviral therapy, either interrupted or continuous. Stated subset: naive CD4+ CD45RA+ CD45RO- T cells. The CDR3 reads CASRWRGPYEQYF. The CDR3 bases are TGTGCCAGCAGATGGCGGGGCCCCTACGAGCAGTACTTC.